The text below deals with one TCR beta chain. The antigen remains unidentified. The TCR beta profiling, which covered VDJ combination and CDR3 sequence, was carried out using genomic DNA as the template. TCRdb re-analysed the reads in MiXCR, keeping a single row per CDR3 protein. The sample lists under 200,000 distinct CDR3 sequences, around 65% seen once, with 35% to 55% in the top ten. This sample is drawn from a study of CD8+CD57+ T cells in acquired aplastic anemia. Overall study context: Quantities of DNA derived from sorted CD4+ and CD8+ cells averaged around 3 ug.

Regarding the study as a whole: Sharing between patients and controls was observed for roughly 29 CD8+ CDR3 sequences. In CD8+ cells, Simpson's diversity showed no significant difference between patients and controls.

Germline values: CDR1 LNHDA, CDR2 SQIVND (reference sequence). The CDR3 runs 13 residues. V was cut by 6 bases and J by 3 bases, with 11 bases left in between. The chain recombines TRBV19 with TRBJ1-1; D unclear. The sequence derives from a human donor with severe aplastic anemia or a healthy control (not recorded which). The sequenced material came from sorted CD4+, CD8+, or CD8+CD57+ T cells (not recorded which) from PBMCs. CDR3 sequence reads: CASSPIEYTEAFF. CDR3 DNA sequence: TGTGCCAGTAGCCCAATCGAGTACACTGAAGCTTTCTTT.